The clone carrying this T cell receptor (beta chain) was seen ten or more times. Antigen: not known. Germline lookup yields CDR1 LGHNA and CDR2 YNFKEQ. V lost 4 bases and J lost 2; bases outside the gene matches: 4. The CDR3 consists of 16 residues. These data originate in a study of post-analysis software for immune sequencing data. Study-wide results and limits: Patients with multiple sclerosis recorded significantly lower normalized Chao1 diversity than controls, the study found. Included in a set of four or five TRBV segments more frequent in patients than controls were TRBV5-6, TRBV5-1 and TRBV20-1.

The authors incorporated unique molecular identifiers into the TCR beta cDNA libraries. One entry per CDR3 protein results from TCRdb running MiXCR on the PCR reads. The table has roughly 700,000 distinct CDR3 sequences, roughly 27% seen once. The chain links TRBV4-2 to TRBJ2-2, with TRBD2 matching 10 bases. The receptor's source is a girl under 18 with multiple sclerosis. Sequences were obtained from blood. The CDR3 coding sequence is TGTGCCAGCAGCCCTATACTAGCGGGAAACACCGGGGAGCTGTTTTTT. Translated: CASSPILAGNTGELFF.